The 17 T cell receptor beta chains listed next were all sequenced from one sample in a study of T cells in Graves' hyperthyroidism and ophthalmopathy. TCR beta CDR3 region amplification was performed from RNA transcripts. When the TCR CDR3 underwent first-round RT-PCR, the HTBI primer set was used. From the multiplex PCR reads, TCRdb called clonotypes with MiXCR, one entry per CDR3 protein. The sample has over 200,000 distinct CDR3 sequences; roughly 15% are singletons. The sequencing input was blood. These receptors were taken from a woman in her thirties or forties with Graves' hyperthyroidism that later progressed to Graves' ophthalmopathy.

This clonotype was picked up many times. The chain recombines TRBV19 with TRBJ2-7; unclear D gene. V was cut by 7 bases and J by 6 bases, with 10 bases left in between. The CDR3 spans 11 residues. CDR1 is LNHDA, CDR2 SQIVND, per germline (reference sequence). The CDR3 is CASKIRLEQYF. In nucleotides, the CDR3 is TGTGCCAGTAAAATAAGGCTCGAGCAGTACTTC.

This clonotype has more than one count but fewer than ten. This chain connects TRBV28 to TRBJ2-1, with D possibly matching TRBD1 (6 bases). The J call is doubtful: the DNA matches TRBJ2-7 better. The CDR3 covers 19 residues. Germline CDR1 reads MDHEN; CDR2 reads SYDVKM. In nucleotides, the CDR3 is TGTGCCGGAAGTGGGGGCCGGCTGGGCCCACACCAGTCCTACAATGAGCAGTACTTC. Its translation: CAGSGGRLGPHQSYNEQYF.

The chain employs TRBV4-2 and TRBJ1-2; TRBD1 agrees at 7 bases. CDR1 is LGHNA and CDR2 is YNFKEQ in the germline V gene. The length of the CDR3 is 15 residues. V was pared by 3 bases and J by 3 bases, with 7 bases of the junction left unmatched. CDR3 sequence (DNA): TGTGCCAGCAGCCAGTCAGCCCAGGGGGACTATGGCTACACCTTC. It encodes CASSQSAQGDYGYTF.

This clonotype was detected ten times or more. The J gene is TRBJ2-2, the V gene TRBV27, with D perhaps TRBD2 (7 bases). CDR1 and CDR2 (germline): MNHEY, SMNVEV (reference sequence). This CDR3 has 15 residues. Trimming took 8 bases from V and 3 from J, leaving 16 bases between them. The chain's CDR3 is CASRGATKDTGELFF. The CDR3 DNA reads TGTGCCAGCCGGGGGGCTACTAAAGACACCGGGGAGCTGTTTTTT.

The chain combines TRBV20-1 with TRBJ2-5; 15 nucleotides match TRBD2. Trimming at V came to 2 bases and at J to 4 bases, leaving 11 bases not matched to a gene. Germline CDR1 is DFQATT and CDR2 is SNEGSKA (reference sequence). This CDR3 region has 18 residues. The CDR3 DNA reads TGCAGTGCTAGACCTAGGACTAGCGGGAGGGCCGGGTTAGAGACCCAGTACTTC. Protein product: CSARPRTSGRAGLETQYF.

This clonotype was seen a handful of times. The chain has TRBV20-1 and TRBJ2-1; 7 bases are a match to TRBD2. CDR1 and CDR2 (germline): DFQATT, SNEGSKA (reference sequence). The CDR3 totals 15 residues. V lost 5 bases, J lost 2 bases, and 9 bases stayed unmatched. The CDR3 sequence: CSAQTLAEAYNEQFF. In DNA form, the CDR3 reads TGCAGTGCTCAAACGCTAGCGGAAGCCTACAATGAGCAGTTCTTC.

Many counts were recorded for this clonotype. The chain uses TRBV5-1 and TRBJ2-7, with 9 bases matching TRBD2. V trimming: 1 base; J trimming: 6 bases; junction bases outside the gene matches: 8. This CDR3 is built from 15 residues. The germline CDR1 and CDR2 sequences are SGHRS and YFSETQ. DNA of the CDR3: TGCGCCAGCAGCTTGATTGCCGGACTAGCGACCGAGCAGTACTTC. Residues: CASSLIAGLATEQYF.

This clonotype was observed a handful of times. The rearrangement uses TRBV12-3 or TRBV12-4 and TRBJ2-1; 9 bases align to TRBD2. V lost 7 bases, J lost 4 bases, and 5 bases stayed unmatched. The CDR3 totals 14 residues. The CDR3 loop reads CASKTSGMYNEQFF. CDR3 DNA: TGTGCCAGCAAGACTAGCGGCATGTACAATGAGCAGTTCTTC.

The sample holds many counts of this clonotype. This sequence joins TRBV3-1 and TRBJ1-1, with a possible D match to TRBD1 (5 bases). The CDR3 spans 12 residues. Germline V gene sequence: CDR1 LGHDT, CDR2 YNNKEL (reference sequence). Trimming removed 5 bases at V and 5 bases at J, with 9 bases between. The DNA for the CDR3 is TGTGCCAGCAGCTCGACAGTGACTGAAGCTTTCTTT. Translated: CASSSTVTEAFF. The whole variable domain, filled in from reference TRBV3-1 and TRBJ1-1, reads DTAVSQTPKYLVTQMGNDKSIKCEQNLGHDTMYWYKQDSKKFLKIMFSYNNKELIINETVPNRFSPKSPDKAHLNLHINSLELGDSAVYFCASSSTVTEAFFGQGTRLTVV.

This clonotype was seen at least ten times. V and J are TRBV12-3 or TRBV12-4 and TRBJ2-1; maybe TRBD2 (5 bases). Trimming took 1 base from V and 9 from J, leaving 10 bases between them. The CDR3 sequence is 13 residues long. The CDR3 region is CASSLGGRGEQFF. The CDR3 nucleotides read TGTGCCAGCAGTTTAGGCGGACGGGGTGAGCAGTTCTTC.

In its sample, this clonotype was seen many times. The chain recombines TRBV12-3 or TRBV12-4 with TRBJ2-3; no reliable D call. The CDR3 contains 15 residues. With 3 bases removed from V and 6 bases from J, the gap between germline ends came to 16 bases. The CDR3 DNA reads TGTGCCAGCAGTTTTCGAACGACCTCCGGGGATACGCAGTATTTT. Amino acid sequence: CASSFRTTSGDTQYF.

This clonotype occurred many times. CDR3 sequence reads: CASSLSPTSQETQYF. The CDR3 region has the DNA TGTGCCAGCAGTTTAAGCCCAACATCCCAAGAGACCCAGTACTTC. V is TRBV28 and J is TRBJ2-5; D unclear. Trimming removed 2 bases at V and 1 base at J, with 11 bases between. Germline lookup yields CDR1 MDHEN and CDR2 SYDVKM. CDR3 size: 15 residues.

At least ten counts were recorded for this clonotype. The rearrangement links TRBV12-3 or TRBV12-4 to TRBJ2-1, with TRBD2 matching 8 bases. The length of the CDR3 is 16 residues. V shed 4 bases and J 3 bases; nucleotides not matched to a gene: 8. The CDR3 is CASSWTLADLYNEQFF. The CDR3 DNA reads TGTGCCAGCAGTTGGACACTAGCGGACCTCTACAATGAGCAGTTCTTC.

There are many counts of this clonotype. This chain links TRBV2 with TRBJ2-7, with no clear D. The CDR3 is 12 residues long. Germline V gene lookup returns CDR1 SNHLY and CDR2 FYNNEI. With 3 bases removed from V and 6 bases from J, the gap between germline ends came to 9 bases. DNA for the CDR3: TGTGCCAGCAGTGATTTTTTGAGCGAGCAGTACTTC. Protein sequence: CASSDFLSEQYF.

This clonotype appeared a single time. The chain employs TRBV24-1 and TRBJ2-7, with 10 bases that match TRBD2. CDR1 is KGHDR, CDR2 SFDVKD, per germline. V lost 4 bases, J lost 1 base, and 3 bases stayed unmatched. This CDR3 is 15 amino acids long. CDR3 loop: CATSDPTSGSYEQYF. DNA for the CDR3: TGTGCCACCAGTGACCCGACTAGCGGGTCCTACGAGCAGTACTTC.

This clonotype was seen many times. The chain couples TRBV28 to TRBJ1-5, with 8 bases matching TRBD1. The trim removed 7 bases at V and 11 bases at J, leaving 16 bases unmatched. Germline V CDR1 and CDR2: MDHEN, SYDVKM. The CDR3 has 15 residues. The CDR3 here is CASNPSAGGVRTQHF. CDR3 coding DNA: TGTGCCAGCAATCCTAGCGCAGGGGGCGTCAGGACCCAGCATTTT.

This clonotype has more than one count but fewer than ten. CDR3 nucleotide sequence: TGTGCCACCAGCAGAGATGGCGGGAGCAATCAGCCCCAGCATTTT. Translation gives CATSRDGGSNQPQHF. The genes are TRBV15 and TRBJ1-5; D remains ambiguous. CDR3 size: 15 residues. Germline V gene lookup returns CDR1 LNHNV and CDR2 YYDKDF (reference sequence). The ends were cut back, 0 bases at V and 1 base at J, with 7 bases in the middle.